This TCR beta chain was retrieved from a study of T cell responses to AZD1222 COVID-19 vaccine. Germline CDR1 is MNHEY and CDR2 is SMNVEV (reference sequence). V was pared by 5 bases and J by 6 bases, with 16 bases between. CDR3 length equals 14 residues. Profiling relied on immunoSEQ multiplex PCR, and the TCRdb table lists in-frame clones only, not all of them. Among about 140,000 clones, about 93% were seen once, and the ten largest hold 7.5% to 9.5%. The chain combines TRBV27 with TRBJ1-2, with D perhaps matching TRBD1 (5 bases). This specimen was peripheral blood, taken on day 0 of AZD1222 vaccination. This clonotype was obtained from an adult in good health. The DNA of the CDR3 is TGTGCCAGCAGTCCACTAGGGACGCCAGATGGCTACACCTTC. This sequence encodes CASSPLGTPDGYTF.